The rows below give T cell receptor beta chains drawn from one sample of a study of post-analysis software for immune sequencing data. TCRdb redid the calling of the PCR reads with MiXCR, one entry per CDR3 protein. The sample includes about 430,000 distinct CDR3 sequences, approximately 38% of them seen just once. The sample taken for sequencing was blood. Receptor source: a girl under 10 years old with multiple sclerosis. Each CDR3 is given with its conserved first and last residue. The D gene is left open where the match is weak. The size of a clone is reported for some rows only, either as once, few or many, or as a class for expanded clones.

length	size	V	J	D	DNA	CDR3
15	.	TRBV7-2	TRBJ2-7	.	TGTGCCAGCAGCCACAGGGTACGTAGAGTGTACGAGCAGTACTTC	CASSHRVRRVYEQYF
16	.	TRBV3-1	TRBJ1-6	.	TGTGCCAGCAGCCAAGATCGTTTCGGGGGTAATTCACCCCTCCACTTT	CASSQDRFGGNSPLHF
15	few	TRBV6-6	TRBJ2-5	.	TGTGCCAGCAGTTACTCGAGAGACAGATCGGAGACCCAGTACTTC	CASSYSRDRSETQYF
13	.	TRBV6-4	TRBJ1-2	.	TGTGCCAGCAGTCGGGACCGTAACTATGGCTTCACCTTC	CASSRDRNYGFTF
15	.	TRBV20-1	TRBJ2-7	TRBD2	TGCAGTGCTAGGGGTCTAGCGGGGGACTCCTACGAGCAGTACTTC	CSARGLAGDSYEQYF
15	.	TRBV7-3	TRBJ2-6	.	TGTGCCAGCAGCTTTGGATACTCTGGGGCCAACGTCCTGACTTTC	CASSFGYSGANVLTF
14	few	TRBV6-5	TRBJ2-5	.	TGTGCCAGCAGTTACTCAGATACCCAAGAGACCCAGTACTTC	CASSYSDTQETQYF
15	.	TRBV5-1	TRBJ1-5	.	TGCGCCAGCAGTCCAGACCCAACCTACAATCAGCCCCAGCATTTT	CASSPDPTYNQPQHF
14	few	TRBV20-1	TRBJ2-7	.	TGCAGTGCTAGTCTGACCAGCCCACCCTACGAGCAGTACTTC	CSASLTSPPYEQYF
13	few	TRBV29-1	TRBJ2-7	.	TGCAGCGTTGCCAGTCAGGCGACCTACGAGCAGTACTTC	CSVASQATYEQYF
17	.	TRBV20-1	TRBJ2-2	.	TGCAGTGCTAGAGATGCCCGGGTCACCAGAAGCACCGGGGAGCTGTTTTTT	CSARDARVTRSTGELFF
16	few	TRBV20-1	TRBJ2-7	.	TGCAGTGCTAGAGGCATTGGGCCGCTGAACTCCTACGAGCAGTACTTC	CSARGIGPLNSYEQYF
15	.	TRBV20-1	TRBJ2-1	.	TGCAGTGCTACTGACTGGAGGACGTCCTACAATGAGCAGTTCTTC	CSATDWRTSYNEQFF
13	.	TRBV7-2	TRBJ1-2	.	TGTGCCAGCAGCCTTTGGACTGTATATGGCTACACCTTC	CASSLWTVYGYTF
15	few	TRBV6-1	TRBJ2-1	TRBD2	TGTGCCAGCAGTGAAGGGATAGCGGGGTACAATGAGCAGTTCTTC	CASSEGIAGYNEQFF
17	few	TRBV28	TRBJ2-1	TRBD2	TGTGCCAGCACCAGACTAGCGGGAGCCCGCTCCTACAATGAGCAGTTCTTC	CASTRLAGARSYNEQFF
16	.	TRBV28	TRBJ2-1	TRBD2	TGTGCCAGCAGTTCCCCAGGACTAGCGGGAGCGGATGAGCAGTTCTTC	CASSSPGLAGADEQFF
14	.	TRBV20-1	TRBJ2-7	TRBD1	TGCAGTGCCGAGGGACAGGAAATCGGATACGAGCAGTACTTC	CSAEGQEIGYEQYF
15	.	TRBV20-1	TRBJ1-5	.	TGCAGTGCTAGAGTGGCAGGGGCAAGCAATCAGCCCCAGCATTTT	CSARVAGASNQPQHF
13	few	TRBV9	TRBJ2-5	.	TGTGCCAGCAGCGTAGGAGGTAAAGAGACCCAGTACTTC	CASSVGGKETQYF
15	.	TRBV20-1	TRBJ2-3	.	TGCAGTGCTAGAGAACGAGGAAGTGGCACAGATACGCAGTATTTT	CSARERGSGTDTQYF